A selection of T cell receptor beta chains follows, all from one sample in a study of cytomegalovirus exposure and HLA in healthy donors. Sequencing used immunoSEQ multiplex PCR; TCRdb keeps in-frame clones, though not all of them. The table lists 100,000 to 150,000 clones, about 84% of them singletons. Source material: PBMCs. The receptor set was obtained from a boy between 10 and 17 years old in good health and CMV-seronegative. The CDR3 runs from the conserved cysteine through the conserved F or W. Each record gives: J gene, clone size, D gene, V gene, CDR3 DNA, CDR3 protein. The D gene is left open where the match is weak. The size entry is marked missing in some rows and otherwise reads once, few, many or a size class.

>TRBJ1-2|NA|TRBD1|TRBV7-3
TGTGCCAGCAGCCCAGGGGGCTCGGGAGGCTACACCTTC
CASSPGGSGGYTF
>TRBJ2-7|NA|NA|TRBV10-1
TGCGCCAGCAGTTATCGGGGTACGACAACCCTCTCCTACGAGCAGTACTTC
CASSYRGTTTLSYEQYF
>TRBJ2-7|NA|TRBD1|TRBV19
TGTGCCAGTAGTCCCCGGGACAGTCTCCACGAGCAGTACTTC
CASSPRDSLHEQYF
>TRBJ1-4|NA|NA|TRBV30
TGTGCCTGGGCGGACAGCACTAATGAAAAACTGTTTTTT
CAWADSTNEKLFF
>TRBJ2-5|once|TRBD2|TRBV19
TGTGCCAGTAGTTCCCGACTAGCGGGAGGGTGGGAGACCCAGTACTTC
CASSSRLAGGWETQYF
>TRBJ2-1|NA|NA|TRBV4-3
TGCGCCAGCAGCCAAGATCGCGGATCAACCTACAATGAGCAGTTCTTC
CASSQDRGSTYNEQFF
>TRBJ1-4|few|TRBD1|TRBV18
TGTGCCAGCTCCCGGGACAGTAATGAAAAACTGTTTTTT
CASSRDSNEKLFF
>TRBJ1-2|NA|NA|TRBV7-9
TGTGCCAGCAGCCTAGGAGGCGTCCAGGGAACCTATGGCTACACCTTC
CASSLGGVQGTYGYTF
>TRBJ2-7|NA|NA|TRBV27
TGTGCCAGCAGTAACCCAGGGGACCCTTCCTACGAGCAGTACTTC
CASSNPGDPSYEQYF
>TRBJ2-3|NA|TRBD2|TRBV5-6
TGTGCCAGCAGCTGGGGGACTAGCGAAGTATCAGATACGCAGTATTTT
CASSWGTSEVSDTQYF
>TRBJ1-1|NA|TRBD1|TRBV5-6
TGTGCCAGCAGCAGCGGGACAGGGGGCACTGAAGCTTTCTTT
CASSSGTGGTEAFF
>TRBJ2-3|NA|TRBD2|TRBV5-1
TGCGCCAGCAGCCCGCCGGGACTAGACGGGGATACGCAGTATTTT
CASSPPGLDGDTQYF
>TRBJ2-1|once|TRBD2|TRBV6-6
TGTGCCAGGGGACTACCCTCCAATGAGCAGTTCTTC
CARGLPSNEQFF
>TRBJ2-7|NA|NA|TRBV19
TGTGCCAGTAGTATTAGTCTAAACTCCTACGAGCAGTACTTC
CASSISLNSYEQYF
>TRBJ1-5|NA|NA|TRBV5-1
TGCGCCAGCAGCCGGGATTTATATAGCAATCAGCCCCAGCATTTT
CASSRDLYSNQPQHF
>TRBJ2-2|NA|TRBD1|TRBV10-3
TGTGCCATCAGTTCAGGGACAGGGGTTAACACCGGGGAGCTGTTTTTT
CAISSGTGVNTGELFF
>TRBJ2-3|NA|NA|TRBV30
TGTGCCTCCAGCGTGACAGGTATGCAGTATTTT
CASSVTGMQYF
>TRBJ2-3|NA|NA|TRBV27
TGTGCCAGCAGCCGGTTCCCAGATACGCAGTATTTT
CASSRFPDTQYF
>TRBJ1-2|once|NA|TRBV19
TGTGCCAGTAGCCTTGGGAGGGGCGGCTACACCTTC
CASSLGRGGYTF
>TRBJ2-7|NA|TRBD1|TRBV19
TGTGCCAGTAGTACCTTCGGGACAGGGGACCACTACGAGCAGTACTTC
CASSTFGTGDHYEQYF
>TRBJ2-7|NA|NA|TRBV7-9
TGTGCCAGCAGCTTCCCGGGAAACTACGAGCAGTACTTC
CASSFPGNYEQYF
>TRBJ2-7|once|TRBD1|TRBV5-6
TGTGCCAGCAGCTTGGGGACAGGGGCGGGCGAGCAGTACTTC
CASSLGTGAGEQYF
>TRBJ2-7|NA|NA|TRBV18
TGTGCCAGCTCACCACCGGGGGCTGTGCAGTACTTC
CASSPPGAVQYF
>TRBJ1-1|once|TRBD1|TRBV5-6
TGTGCCAGCAGGGACAGGGGGCTGGCCTTGAACACTGAAGCTTTCTTT
CASRDRGLALNTEAFF
>TRBJ1-5|NA|TRBD1|TRBV30
TGTGCCTGGAGCCCTGACAGGGATCAGCCCCAGCATTTT
CAWSPDRDQPQHF
>TRBJ2-7|NA|NA|TRBV7-9
TGTGCCAGCAGCTTAGGCGGGGAAGCCTACGAGCAGTACTTC
CASSLGGEAYEQYF
>TRBJ1-2|once|TRBD1|TRBV5-1
TGCGCCAGCAGCTTGTCAGGGGGCATGAACTATGGCTACACCTTC
CASSLSGGMNYGYTF
>TRBJ2-1|NA|NA|TRBV25-1
TGTGCCAGCAGTGAATCAGGGGGGGAGCAGTTCTTC
CASSESGGEQFF
>TRBJ2-5|NA|NA|TRBV7-9
TGTGCCAGCAGCTCACAAGAGACCCAGTACTTC
CASSSQETQYF
>TRBJ2-1|NA|NA|TRBV9
TGTGCCAGCAGCGCCCCTCCGGGGGACTACAATGAGCAGTTCTTC
CASSAPPGDYNEQFF
>TRBJ2-1|NA|NA|TRBV30
TGTGCCTGGAGTGACGGGAATGAGCAGTTCTTC
CAWSDGNEQFF
>TRBJ1-5|NA|NA|TRBV30
TGTGCCTGGAGTGTAACTGCCGATCAGCCCCAGCATTTT
CAWSVTADQPQHF
>TRBJ1-2|NA|TRBD1|TRBV6-5
TGTGCCAGCCTCCCTACAGGGGGCTATGGCTACACCTTC
CASLPTGGYGYTF
>TRBJ1-5|few|TRBD1|TRBV6-1
TGTGCCAGCAGTGGACGGACAGGCGCCTATAGCAATCAGCCCCAGCATTTT
CASSGRTGAYSNQPQHF
>TRBJ2-1|few|NA|TRBV6-4
TGTGCCAGCAGTGACTCAGGACAGAATGAGCAGTTCTTC
CASSDSGQNEQFF
>TRBJ2-1|NA|NA|TRBV5-6
TGTGCCAGCAGCTTGAGAAACACAGGGTACAATGAGCAGTTCTTC
CASSLRNTGYNEQFF
>TRBJ2-1|NA|NA|TRBV6-1
TGTGCCGCAGAGCGCCAGGGGATAATAAATGAGCAGTTCTTC
CAAERQGIINEQFF
>TRBJ2-1|NA|TRBD2|TRBV29-1
TGCAGCGTTTCTCCTAGCGGGATCTCCTACAATGAGCAGTTCTTC
CSVSPSGISYNEQFF
>TRBJ2-3|NA|NA|TRBV30
TGTGCCTGGATGGAGCGGGGCACAGATACGCAGTATTTT
CAWMERGTDTQYF
>TRBJ2-7|NA|TRBD2|TRBV19
TGTGCCAGTAGTATTCGTCTAGCGGAGTACGAGCAGTACTTC
CASSIRLAEYEQYF
>TRBJ2-7|NA|NA|TRBV9
TGTGCCAGCAGCGGGACGGGGCGGGGTTCCTACGAGCAGTACTTC
CASSGTGRGSYEQYF
>TRBJ1-2|NA|NA|TRBV7-2
TGTGCCAGCAGCTTGACAAACGACTATGGCTACACCTTC
CASSLTNDYGYTF
>TRBJ2-7|NA|TRBD1|TRBV7-2
TGTGCCAGCAGCAGATTTCCGGGACAGGGTGTTTACGAGCAGTACTTC
CASSRFPGQGVYEQYF
>TRBJ2-5|NA|TRBD2|TRBV12-5
TGTGCTAGTGGCAACAGCGGGAGGGAGACCCAGTACTTC
CASGNSGRETQYF
>TRBJ2-7|NA|NA|TRBV30
TGTGCCTGGAGTGGACAGGCTTACGAGCAGTACTTC
CAWSGQAYEQYF
>TRBJ2-6|NA|NA|TRBV5-8
TGTGCCAGCAGCTTGGAGGCGGCTATCTTGGACAACGTCCTGACTTTC
CASSLEAAILDNVLTF
>TRBJ1-1|few|TRBD1|TRBV4-2
TGTGCCAGCAGCCGACGGGACAGGGTGGAGAGAGCTTTCTTT
CASSRRDRVERAFF
>TRBJ2-3|NA|TRBD2|TRBV6-5
TGTGCCAGCAGTTACTTTAGCGGGGGGCTAGATACGCAGTATTTT
CASSYFSGGLDTQYF